Listed here are 16 T cell receptor beta chains from one sample, sequenced in a study of CD8 T cells in ankylosing spondylitis. What these receptors recognize is not known. MiXCR, applied by TCRdb to the 5' RACE reads, yields one record per CDR3 protein. There are some 450,000 distinct CDR3 sequences in the sample; 17% occur only once, and 1% lies in the top ten. Study observations and caveats: What appeared characteristic of ankylosing spondylitis blood was a TCR beta motif of several highly homologous variants.

Sequenced material: blood, either unsorted or a sorted T cell fraction (not recorded which). These receptors came from a male donor with ankylosing spondylitis.

The J gene is TRBJ1-2, the V gene TRBV4-1; the match to TRBD1 covers 8 bases. CDR1 is MGHRA and CDR2 is YSYEKL in the germline V gene. V lost 3 bases to trimming and J lost 4 bases; unmatched junction nucleotides: 16. The CDR3 loop spans 18 amino acids. CDR3 sequence reads: CASSQERAGGPAGYGYTF. DNA of the CDR3: TGCGCCAGCAGCCAGGAAAGGGCAGGGGGCCCTGCTGGCTATGGCTACACCTTC.

This clonotype has a count of ten or more. CDR3 loop: CASSREAGVSTDTQYF. The CDR3 nucleotides are TGTGCCAGCAGCCGGGAAGCGGGAGTCAGCACAGATACGCAGTATTTT. V and J are TRBV7-2 and TRBJ2-3; 8 bases fit TRBD2. The V and J ends lost 5 bases and 0 bases, in that order; junction bases with no gene match: 7. The CDR3 runs to 16 residues. Germline V CDR1 and CDR2: SGHTA, FQGNSA.

V is TRBV10-3 and J is TRBJ1-2; 7 bases agree with TRBD1. The V segment lost 6 bases and the J segment 4 bases; nucleotides outside the gene matches: 14. The germline V gene has CDR1 ENHRY and CDR2 SYGVKD. The CDR3 consists of 16 residues. CDR3 nucleotides: TGTGCCATCAGACCGGGACAGATGTTCTCTTTCTATGGCTACACCTTC. Encoded protein: CAIRPGQMFSFYGYTF.

In its sample, this clonotype was seen a few times. V and J are TRBV19 and TRBJ2-2, with TRBD1 matching 8 bases. The CDR3 is 16 amino acids. Germline V gene sequence: CDR1 LNHDA, CDR2 SQIVND (reference sequence). With 6 bases clipped from V and 1 base from J, the junction kept 7 bases outside the gene matches. CDR3 in amino acids: CASRPGQAENTGELFF. CDR3 in DNA: TGTGCCAGTAGGCCGGGACAGGCCGAGAACACCGGGGAGCTGTTTTTT.

This clonotype has a count of ten or more. The V gene is TRBV5-1, the J gene TRBJ2-4, with 13 positions matching TRBD2. After removal of 5 bases from V and 8 bases from J, the junction contained 1 base not matched to a gene. The CDR3 totals 13 residues. Looked up from germline, CDR1 is SGHRS and CDR2 is YFSETQ. The CDR3 nucleotides read TGCGCCAGCAGAGGACTAGCGGGAGACATTCAGTACTTC. Residues: CASRGLAGDIQYF.

The chain recombines TRBV5-1 with TRBJ2-3, with D possibly TRBD1 on 6 matching bases. The V end was cut by 5 bases, the J end by 1 base, with 11 bases between. The CDR3 runs to 14 residues. Looked up from germline, CDR1 is SGHRS and CDR2 is YFSETQ. Here the CDR3 DNA reads TGCGCCAGCAGTCCTAGACAGGGCACAGATACGCAGTATTTT. Translation gives CASSPRQGTDTQYF.

This clonotype has more than one count but fewer than ten. The V and J genes are TRBV6-1 and TRBJ2-1; TRBD2 matches 9 bases. Germline V gene sequence: CDR1 MNHNS, CDR2 SASEGT. The CDR3 runs 16 residues. The junction had 13 bases not matched to a gene; V was cut back by 5 bases and J by 8 bases. The CDR3 is CASSQQAGTSFYEQFF. The CDR3 bases are TGTGCCAGCAGTCAGCAAGCCGGGACTAGCTTCTATGAGCAGTTCTTC.

The V call is TRBV7-3, the J call TRBJ2-1; 9 bases line up with TRBD2. This CDR3 region has 14 residues. V shed 5 bases, J shed 5 bases, and the junction held 4 bases outside the gene matches. Germline assignment: CDR1 SGHTA and CDR2 FQGTGA. Here the CDR3 DNA reads TGTGCCAGCAGCCGCGGGGGGGAAAACAATGAGCAGTTCTTC. This translates into CASSRGGENNEQFF.

This clonotype was found a few times. The V and J genes are TRBV12-3 or TRBV12-4 and TRBJ1-4, with TRBD1 matching over 7 bases. CDR3 length equals 19 residues. The V and J ends lost 2 bases and 0 bases, in that order; junction bases with no gene match: 12. CDR3 nucleotide sequence: TGTGCCAGCAGTTTATACGCGGGGACAGACTTTGCAACTAATGAAAAACTGTTTTTT. It translates to CASSLYAGTDFATNEKLFF.

This clonotype was detected only a few times. The CDR3 loop reads CASSLSGGGVEKLFF. In DNA, the CDR3 is TGTGCCAGCAGTTTAAGTGGTGGAGGGGTCGAAAAACTGTTTTTT. The chain has TRBV28 and TRBJ1-4; possibly TRBD1 for D (5 bases). CDR3 size: 15 residues. Looked up from germline, CDR1 is MDHEN and CDR2 is SYDVKM. V dropped 2 bases and J dropped 8 bases, with 15 bases sitting between them.

A few counts support this clonotype. The gene calls are TRBV5-1 and TRBJ2-2, with TRBD2 matching 8 bases. V trimming: 1 base; J trimming: 4 bases; junction bases outside the gene matches: 6. This CDR3 is 16 amino acids long. Germline V lookup: CDR1 SGHRS, CDR2 YFSETQ. CDR3 in amino acids: CASSLTSGTGTGELFF. The CDR3 region has the DNA TGCGCCAGCAGCTTGACTAGCGGTACGGGCACCGGGGAGCTGTTTTTT.

This chain uses TRBV5-1 with TRBJ2-7; D remains ambiguous. CDR3 length: 17 amino acids. Trimming left V 1 base short and J 2 bases short, with 19 bases between. From germline, CDR1 is SGHRS and CDR2 YFSETQ. DNA for the CDR3: TGCGCCAGCAGCTTGCTAGGGCCCCAACTCAATACCTACGAGCAGTACTTC. It specifies CASSLLGPQLNTYEQYF.

The chain carries TRBV20-1 and TRBJ1-5, with D perhaps TRBD1 (5 bases). The CDR3 loop spans 15 amino acids. V lost 6 bases and J lost 1, with 16 bases in between. Germline CDR1 and CDR2: DFQATT and SNEGSKA (reference sequence). CDR3 bases: TGCAGTGCCCCAGCGGCGCGGGGGAGCAATCAGCCCCAGCATTTT. This gives the protein CSAPAARGSNQPQHF.

Worth noting for this clonotype: This may come from a read error, since a much larger clone is one base off. V gene TRBV7-6 combines with J gene TRBJ1-3, with 7 bases aligning to TRBD1. This CDR3 region has 15 residues. Germline V gene data show CDR1 as SGHVS and CDR2 as FNYEAQ. CDR3 residues: CASSTRDSYGNSIYF. CDR3 nucleotides: TGTGCCAGCAGCACCCGGGACAGCTATGGAAACTCCATATATTTT.

This clonotype was detected only a few times. The V and J genes are TRBV7-6 and TRBJ2-7; D might be TRBD2 (6 bases). CDR3 length: 16 amino acids. Trimming took off 0 bases at V and 2 bases at J, with 14 bases between the two ends. Germline assignment: CDR1 SGHVS and CDR2 FNYEAQ. This chain's CDR3 is CASSLAVSSATYEQYF. The CDR3 nucleotides read TGTGCCAGCAGCTTAGCGGTTTCTAGCGCGACCTACGAGCAGTACTTC.

The V and J genes are TRBV14 and TRBJ1-4; D is undetermined. The CDR3 has 14 amino acids. The V gene lost 4 bases and the J gene lost 13 bases, with 19 bases spanning the gap. CDR1 and CDR2 from the germline V gene are SGHDN and FVKESK. The DNA of the CDR3 is TGTGCCAGCAGCCCGGGCACCGGGAGGCCCCTACTGTTTTTT. Translated, it gives CASSPGTGRPLLFF.